A single T cell receptor (beta chain) is shown here with its context. Germline assignment: CDR1 MNHEY and CDR2 SVGAGI. Trimming took off 2 bases at V and 6 bases at J, with 10 bases between the two ends. The CDR3 runs to 14 residues. The data were obtained in a study of blood T cell repertoires in COVID-19. In the study overall: Material from acute and convalescent COVID-19 was sourced from the United States, Italy and Spain. PBMCs, B-cell-depleted T cells, or T cells were the source of the cDNA or gDNA that made up the material.

Measured with immunoSEQ multiplex PCR; TCRdb has only the in-frame clones, and not every one. This sample has 62,000 or so clones; 75% to 90% occur once, and the top ten carry approximately 2.7%. The origin of this receptor is a man between 50 and 59 years old with acute or convalescent COVID-19. What was sequenced was peripheral blood. The chain is built from TRBV6-5 and TRBJ1-4; a weak D match, TRBD1 (6 bases). CDR3 loop: CASSYGGLDEKLFF. The CDR3 DNA reads as TGTGCCAGCAGTTACGGGGGCCTGGATGAAAAACTGTTTTTT.